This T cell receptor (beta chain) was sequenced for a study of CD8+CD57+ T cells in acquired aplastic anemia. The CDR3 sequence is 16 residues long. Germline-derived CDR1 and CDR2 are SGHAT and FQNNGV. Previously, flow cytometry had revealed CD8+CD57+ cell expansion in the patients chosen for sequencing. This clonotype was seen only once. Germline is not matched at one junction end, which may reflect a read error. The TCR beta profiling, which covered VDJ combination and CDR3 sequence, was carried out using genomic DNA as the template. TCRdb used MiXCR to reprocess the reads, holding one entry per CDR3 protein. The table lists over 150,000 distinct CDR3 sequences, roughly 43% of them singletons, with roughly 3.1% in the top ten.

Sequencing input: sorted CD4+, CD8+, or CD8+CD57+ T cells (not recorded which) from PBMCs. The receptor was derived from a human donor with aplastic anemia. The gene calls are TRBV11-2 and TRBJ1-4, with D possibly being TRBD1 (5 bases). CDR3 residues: CASSLGGGVSNEKLFF. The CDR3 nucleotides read TGTGCCAGCAGCTTAGGTGGAGGGGTTTCTAATGAAAAACTGTTTTTC.